Included here is one TCR beta chain sequence, with context. The data derive from a study of blood T cell repertoires in COVID-19. Turning to the study itself: Researchers got acute and convalescent COVID-19 samples from the United States, Italy and Spain. In each case, the material was cDNA or gDNA derived from T cells, B-cell-depleted T cells, or PBMCs.

Trimming removed 7 bases from V and 0 bases from J; junction bases left unmatched: 4. The CDR3 has 14 residues. Germline CDR1 is SGHTA and CDR2 is FQGNSA. Sequencing used immunoSEQ multiplex PCR; TCRdb keeps in-frame clones, though not all of them. The profile shows around 280,000 clones, approximately 83% of them singletons. The receptor was isolated from a woman in her 30s who had recovered from COVID-19. The sample taken for sequencing was peripheral blood. The V call is TRBV7-2, the J call TRBJ2-3; TRBD2 matches 7 bases. The CDR3 nucleotides are TGTGCCAGCATGATGGGAGGGAGCACAGATACGCAGTATTTT. This sequence encodes CASMMGGSTDTQYF.